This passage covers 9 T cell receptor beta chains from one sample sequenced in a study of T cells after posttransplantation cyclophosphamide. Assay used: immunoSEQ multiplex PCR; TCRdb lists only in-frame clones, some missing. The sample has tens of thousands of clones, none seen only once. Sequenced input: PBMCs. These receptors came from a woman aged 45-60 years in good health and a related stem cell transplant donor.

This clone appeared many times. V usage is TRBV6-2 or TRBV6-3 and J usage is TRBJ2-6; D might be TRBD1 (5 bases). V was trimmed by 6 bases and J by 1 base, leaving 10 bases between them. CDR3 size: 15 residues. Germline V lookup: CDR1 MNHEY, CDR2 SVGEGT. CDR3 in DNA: TGTGCCAGCAGGGCCACAGGTTCTGGGGCCAACGTCCTGACTTTC. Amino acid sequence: CASRATGSGANVLTF.

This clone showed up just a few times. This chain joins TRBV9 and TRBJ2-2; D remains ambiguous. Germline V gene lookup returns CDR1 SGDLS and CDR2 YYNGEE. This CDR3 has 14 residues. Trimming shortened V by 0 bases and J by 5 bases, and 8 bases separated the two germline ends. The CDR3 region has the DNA TGTGCCAGCAGCGTAGCACCTAGAACCGGGGAGCTGTTTTTT. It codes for CASSVAPRTGELFF.

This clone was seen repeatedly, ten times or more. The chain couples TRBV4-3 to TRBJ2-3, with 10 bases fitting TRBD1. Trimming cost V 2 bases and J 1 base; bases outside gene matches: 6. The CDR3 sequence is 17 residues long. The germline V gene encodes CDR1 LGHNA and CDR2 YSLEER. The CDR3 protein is CASSQLFGTGGTDTQYF. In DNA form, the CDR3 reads TGCGCCAGCAGCCAACTGTTCGGGACAGGGGGCACAGATACGCAGTATTTT.

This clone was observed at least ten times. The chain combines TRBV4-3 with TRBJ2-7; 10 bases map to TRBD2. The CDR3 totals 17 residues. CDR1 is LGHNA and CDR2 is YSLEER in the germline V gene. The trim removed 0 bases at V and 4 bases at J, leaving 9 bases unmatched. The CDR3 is CASSQDRGLAGVYEQYF. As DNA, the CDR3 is TGCGCCAGCAGCCAAGATCGAGGGCTAGCGGGAGTATACGAGCAGTACTTC.

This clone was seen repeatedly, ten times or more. The CDR3 DNA reads TGCGCCAGCAGCCAGGTCATTACAGGGCCTGGGCAGCCCCAGCATTTT. Translating it yields CASSQVITGPGQPQHF. The rearrangement uses TRBV4-1 and TRBJ1-5; tentatively, D is TRBD1 (6 bases). Trimming cost V 3 bases and J 7 bases, with 19 bases left between them. The germline V gene encodes CDR1 MGHRA and CDR2 YSYEKL. The CDR3 extends over 16 amino acids.

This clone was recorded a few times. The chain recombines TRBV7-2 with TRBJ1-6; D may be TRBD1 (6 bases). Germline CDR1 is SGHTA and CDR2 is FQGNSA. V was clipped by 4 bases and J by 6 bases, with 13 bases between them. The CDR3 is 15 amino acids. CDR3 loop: CASSSTGQPNSPLHF. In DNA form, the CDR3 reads TGTGCCAGCAGCTCCACGGGACAACCTAATTCACCCCTCCACTTT.

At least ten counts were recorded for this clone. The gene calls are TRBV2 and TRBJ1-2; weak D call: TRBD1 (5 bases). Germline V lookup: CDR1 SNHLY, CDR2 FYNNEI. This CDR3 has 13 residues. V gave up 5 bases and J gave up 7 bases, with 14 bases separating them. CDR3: CASSSGTFGGYTF. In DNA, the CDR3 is TGTGCCAGCAGTTCTGGGACTTTCGGTGGCTACACCTTC.

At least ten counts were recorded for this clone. This chain's CDR3 is CASSRGWNEQFF. CDR3 DNA sequence: TGTGCCAGCAGTCGCGGTTGGAATGAGCAGTTCTTC. The chain carries TRBV6-2 or TRBV6-3 and TRBJ2-1, with D unresolved. The germline V and J ends were trimmed by 5 bases and 7 bases, with 9 bases remaining between them. The CDR3 is made up of 12 amino acids. Germline lookup yields CDR1 MNHEY and CDR2 SVGEGT.

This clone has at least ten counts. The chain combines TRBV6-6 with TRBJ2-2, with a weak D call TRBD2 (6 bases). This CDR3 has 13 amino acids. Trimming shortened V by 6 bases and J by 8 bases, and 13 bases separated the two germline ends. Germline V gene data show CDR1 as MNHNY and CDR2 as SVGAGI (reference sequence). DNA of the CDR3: TGTGCCAGCAGCTCCGGGGGTAGGGGGGAGCTGTTTTTT. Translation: CASSSGGRGELFF.